These 12 T cell receptor beta chains were all obtained from the same sample, sequenced in a study of T-cell memory formation after mild COVID-19 (dated by TCRdb to the early 2020s). Receptor amplification or capture employed 5' RACE. Instrument used: Illumina NovaSeq 6000. The public reads were reanalyzed by TCRdb: fastp trimming at Q25, MiXCR alignment, in-frame beta chains only. When rows share a CDR3 protein, they turn into one entry using the most common DNA and genes. The sample table holds roughly 150,000 distinct CDR3 sequences, of which about 15% were seen once. The ten largest clonotypes hold 13% to 15% of the sample. The sequenced sample was PBMCs or a T cell subset sorted from them (not recorded which). The origin of the receptors is an adult woman who had mild COVID-19 (a few samples of this study predate the infection). The sample titles of this study are shuffled in the database, so cell type and time point are left out; the donor was told from shared clones.

The V gene is TRBV5-1, the J gene TRBJ1-3; 7 nucleotides line up with TRBD1. V lost 4 bases to trimming and J lost 0 bases; unmatched junction nucleotides: 7. The V gene's germline CDR1 is SGHRS and CDR2 YFSETQ. The CDR3 consists of 16 residues. In nucleotides, the CDR3 is TGCGCCAGCAGCCCTTGGGACAGATCCTCTGGAAACACCATATATTTT. Encoded protein: CASSPWDRSSGNTIYF.

This clonotype turned up a few times. The CDR3 DNA sequence: TGCAGCGCCGAAACCAGCTCCTACAATGAGCAGTTCTTC. Protein: CSAETSSYNEQFF. The V gene is TRBV29-1, the J gene TRBJ2-1, with unresolved D. V was trimmed by 7 bases and J by 0 bases, leaving 10 bases between them. In germline, CDR1 is SQVTM, CDR2 ANQGSEA. The CDR3 length is 13 residues.

The chain has TRBV5-1 and TRBJ1-2; unclear D gene. The CDR3 is made up of 16 amino acids. Germline lookup yields CDR1 SGHRS and CDR2 YFSETQ. Trimming removed 0 bases at V and 4 bases at J, with 16 bases between. The CDR3 sequence is CASSLAGAELRYGYTF. CDR3 sequence (DNA): TGCGCCAGCAGCTTGGCCGGCGCAGAACTTCGCTATGGCTACACCTTC.

This clonotype came up a few times. The CDR3 region is CASSRRGWADTQYF. The CDR3 bases are TGCGCCAGCAGCCGCCGTGGATGGGCAGATACGCAGTATTTT. This chain links TRBV4-3 with TRBJ2-3; D ambiguous. Trimming cost V 4 bases and J 4 bases, with 12 bases left between them. CDR3 size: 14 residues. The germline V gene encodes CDR1 LGHNA and CDR2 YSLEER.

The rearrangement links TRBV5-1 to TRBJ2-7; TRBD1 agrees at 7 bases. This CDR3 has 12 residues. The trim removed 4 bases at V and 6 bases at J, leaving 4 bases unmatched. CDR1 is SGHRS, CDR2 YFSETQ, per germline. The CDR3 bases are TGCGCCAGCAGCCCCACAGGGGCCGAGCAGTACTTC. Encoded protein: CASSPTGAEQYF. Complete variable domain (other parts from reference TRBV5-1 and TRBJ2-7): KAGVTQTPRYLIKTRGQQVTLSCSPISGHRSVSWYQQTPGQGLQFLFEYFSETQRNKGNFPGRFSGRQFSNSRSEMNVSTLELGDSALYLCASSPTGAEQYFGPGTRLTVT.

Only a few counts were recorded for this clonotype. The chain links TRBV12-3 or TRBV12-4 to TRBJ2-3; D gene uncertain. With 3 bases removed from V and 0 bases from J, the gap between germline ends came to 7 bases. This CDR3 is 14 amino acids long. The CDR3 reads CASSLAISTDTQYF. The DNA of the CDR3 is TGTGCCAGCAGTTTGGCGATTAGCACAGATACGCAGTATTTT.

The gene calls are TRBV7-2 and TRBJ2-3, with D perhaps TRBD2 (5 bases). The CDR3 contains 14 residues. Germline V CDR1 and CDR2: SGHTA, FQGNSA. V gave up 5 bases and J gave up 10 bases, with 19 bases separating them. The CDR3 is CASSENEGRGAQYF. In DNA, the CDR3 is TGTGCCAGCAGCGAGAATGAGGGTCGAGGCGCGCAGTATTTT.

V and J are TRBV15 and TRBJ2-3; no reliable D call. This CDR3 region has 16 residues. Germline values: CDR1 LNHNV, CDR2 YYDKDF (reference sequence). Trimming left V 1 base short and J 0 bases short, with 11 bases between. The DNA of the CDR3 is TGTGCCACCAGCAGAGTGCCTAGAGTCAGCACAGATACGCAGTATTTT. Encoded protein: CATSRVPRVSTDTQYF.

Ten or more counts support this clonotype. The chain joins TRBV5-1 to TRBJ2-5; possibly TRBD2 for D (5 bases). The CDR3 totals 12 residues. The V gene's germline CDR1 is SGHRS and CDR2 YFSETQ. The V gene lost 1 base and the J gene lost 5 bases, with 6 bases spanning the gap. CDR3 in DNA: TGCGCCAGCAGCTTGAGGGAGGAGACCCAGTACTTC. Translated: CASSLREETQYF.

The chain uses TRBV6-5 and TRBJ2-5; the match to TRBD2 covers 13 bases. This CDR3 region has 17 residues. Germline V gene lookup returns CDR1 MNHEY and CDR2 SVGAGI. The ends lost 6 bases at V and 5 bases at J; junction bases unmatched: 12. CDR3 amino acids: CASSNGGTSGIGETQYF. CDR3 nucleotide sequence: TGTGCCAGCAGCAATGGGGGGACTAGCGGGATCGGGGAGACCCAGTACTTC.

The rearrangement uses TRBV4-1 and TRBJ2-7, with a tentative D call TRBD1 (5 bases). CDR1 MGHRA and CDR2 YSYEKL come from the germline V gene. V was trimmed by 4 bases and J by 1 base, leaving 11 bases between them. This CDR3 spans 14 amino acids. The CDR3 here is CASSPEDTSYEQYF. The CDR3 nucleotides are TGCGCCAGCAGCCCTGAGGACACGTCCTACGAGCAGTACTTC.

There are a few counts of this clonotype. The V call is TRBV4-2, the J call TRBJ2-7, with D tentatively TRBD2 (5 bases). V was pared by 5 bases and J by 1 base, with 9 bases between. The CDR3 is made up of 13 amino acids. The germline V gene has CDR1 LGHNA and CDR2 YNFKEQ. In DNA form, the CDR3 reads TGTGCCAGCAGCGAGTCGGGGTCCTACGAGCAGTACTTC. This encodes CASSESGSYEQYF.